The 23 T cell receptor beta chains given below trace back to one sample, sequenced in a study of blood T cells in healthy people across ages. PCR was performed a second time for about 7 to 11 cycles using a sample-barcoded 5' primer and a J-beta primer mix. TCRdb ran MiXCR on the 5' RACE reads and lists one entry per CDR3 protein. The sample lists about a million distinct CDR3 sequences; 45% to 60% were seen once. The specimen sequenced was blood. The receptors were gathered from a woman in her sixties or seventies in good health.

The chain has TRBV9 and TRBJ2-7, with D tentatively TRBD1 or TRBD2 (5 bases each). With 4 bases removed from V and 4 bases from J, the gap between germline ends came to 12 bases. This CDR3 contains 13 residues. The V gene's germline CDR1 is SGDLS and CDR2 YYNGEE. CDR3 in DNA: TGTGCCAGCAGCCGGGGCTCCGGGTACGAGCAGTACTTC. As protein: CASSRGSGYEQYF.

This clonotype was picked up a small number of times. The chain recombines TRBV29-1 with TRBJ2-7; TRBD1 matches 7 bases. With V trimmed by 3 bases and J by 2 bases, 13 bases remained unmatched. Germline V gives CDR1 SQVTM, CDR2 ANQGSEA. The CDR3 has 16 residues. The CDR3, as DNA: TGCAGCGTTGAGACCTTCGTGGGACAGCCAACCTACGAGCAGTACTTC. Translation gives CSVETFVGQPTYEQYF.

The chain couples TRBV3-1 to TRBJ2-6; D remains ambiguous. V lost 4 bases, J lost 2 bases, and 18 bases lay in between. The CDR3 covers 18 residues. Germline assignment: CDR1 LGHDT and CDR2 YNNKEL (reference sequence). The CDR3 sequence: CASSPRQLPLPGANVLTF. CDR3 DNA sequence: TGTGCCAGCAGCCCACGACAATTACCCCTCCCTGGGGCCAACGTCCTGACTTTC.

The chain has TRBV18 and TRBJ2-2, with D unresolved. The germline CDR1 and CDR2 sequences are KGHSH and LQKENI. The CDR3 extends over 15 amino acids. The V end lost 0 bases, the J end lost 7 bases, and 12 bases lay between the germline ends. Written as DNA, the CDR3 is TGTGCCAGCTCACCACCAGGCCGCGAAGGCGGGGAGCTGTTTTTT. Translation: CASSPPGREGGELFF.

The chain is built from TRBV12-3 or TRBV12-4 and TRBJ2-2; possibly TRBD1 for D (7 bases). V lost 5 bases and J lost 4, with 14 bases in between. CDR3 length: 15 amino acids. The CDR3, as DNA: TGTGCCAGCAGTCAACACAGGGGAGGCACCGGGGAGCTGTTTTTT. It translates to CASSQHRGGTGELFF.

The V gene is TRBV6-2 or TRBV6-3, the J gene TRBJ2-3; TRBD1 or TRBD2 may be the D gene (5 bases each). The CDR3 is 15 residues long. Trimming shortened V by 6 bases and J by 3 bases, and 16 bases separated the two germline ends. CDR1 MNHEY and CDR2 SVGEGT come from the germline V gene. CDR3 sequence (DNA): TGTGCCAGCAGACCTTGGGGGAACCCAACAGATACGCAGTATTTT. Translation gives CASRPWGNPTDTQYF.

This clonotype has more than one count but fewer than ten. The chain has TRBV18 and TRBJ1-4, with 10 bases that match TRBD1. This CDR3 comprises 14 residues. Germline trimming cut 8 bases from V and 6 bases from J; bases unmatched to any gene: 6. CDR1 and CDR2 from the germline V gene are KGHSH and LQKENI. The DNA of the CDR3 is TGTGCCAGCAGCCCCGGGACAGGGGATGAAAAACTGTTTTTT. It encodes CASSPGTGDEKLFF.

The chain is built from TRBV14 and TRBJ2-1; possibly TRBD1 or TRBD2 for D (5 bases each). The germline CDR1 and CDR2 sequences are SGHDN and FVKESK. The germline V and J ends were trimmed by 0 bases and 2 bases, with 26 bases remaining between them. The length of the CDR3 is 21 residues. The CDR3 loop is CASSQDLTLRGKRGPYNEQFF. The CDR3 DNA follows: TGTGCCAGCAGCCAAGATCTGACGCTTAGGGGTAAGAGGGGCCCCTACAATGAGCAGTTCTTC. The full variable domain, its missing parts supplied by reference TRBV14 and TRBJ2-1, is EAGVTQFPSHSVIEKGQTVTLRCDPISGHDNLYWYRRVMGKEIKFLLHFVKESKQDESGMPNNRFLAERTGGTYSTLKVQPAELEDSGVYFCASSQDLTLRGKRGPYNEQFFGPGTRLTVL.

The chain has TRBV4-1 and TRBJ2-7, with D uncertain. CDR1 and CDR2 (germline): MGHRA, YSYEKL. The CDR3 is 13 residues long. Trimming stripped 0 bases from V and 6 bases from J, with 9 bases between. The CDR3 loop is CASSQDRLFEQYF. The CDR3 bases are TGCGCCAGCAGCCAAGATAGACTTTTCGAGCAGTACTTC.

The chain recombines TRBV27 with TRBJ2-1, with TRBD1 identical over 9 bases. Trimming cost V 4 bases and J 5 bases; bases outside gene matches: 0. CDR3 length: 13 amino acids. The germline V gene has CDR1 MNHEY and CDR2 SMNVEV (reference sequence). The CDR3 is CASSWTGDNEQFF. CDR3 coding DNA: TGTGCCAGCAGTTGGACAGGGGACAATGAGCAGTTCTTC.

The V call is TRBV4-3, the J call TRBJ2-1; D may be TRBD1 (7 bases). The V end lost 5 bases, the J end lost 7 bases, and 21 bases lay between the germline ends. Germline lookup yields CDR1 LGHNA and CDR2 YSLEER. The CDR3 totals 16 residues. CDR3: CASSTRPRQGLNEQFF. CDR3 bases: TGCGCCAGCAGCACCCGGCCTCGACAGGGACTGAATGAGCAGTTCTTC.

V usage is TRBV4-3 and J usage is TRBJ1-2, with D perhaps matching TRBD1 (5 bases). V was trimmed by 0 bases and J by 8 bases, leaving 16 bases between them. The CDR3 covers 15 residues. CDR1 is LGHNA, CDR2 YSLEER, per germline. In DNA form, the CDR3 reads TGCGCCAGCAGCCAAGATCGTACGGGGGTAGGGGGCTACACCTTC. Amino acids: CASSQDRTGVGGYTF.

This clonotype has more than one count but fewer than ten. This chain joins TRBV10-2 and TRBJ2-7; possibly TRBD1 for D (5 bases). Trimming shortened V by 2 bases and J by 3 bases, and 11 bases separated the two germline ends. The germline CDR1 and CDR2 sequences are WSHSY and SAAADI. The CDR3 spans 14 residues. The CDR3 is CASSEPSRGYEQYF. Here the CDR3 DNA reads TGCGCCAGCAGTGAGCCCAGTAGGGGCTACGAGCAGTACTTC.

The chain is built from TRBV20-1 and TRBJ2-4; D gene ambiguous. The DNA end is more similar to TRBJ2-7, so the J call may be wrong. The CDR3 consists of 14 residues. From germline, CDR1 is DFQATT and CDR2 SNEGSKA (reference sequence). CDR3 protein: CSARGGAEFYEQYF. As DNA, the CDR3 is TGCAGTGCTAGAGGAGGCGCAGAGTTCTACGAGCAGTACTTC.

This clonotype was picked up a small number of times. The chain recombines TRBV10-3 with TRBJ1-6; no reliable D call. Germline V gives CDR1 ENHRY, CDR2 SYGVKD. Trimming cost V 11 bases and J 0 bases, with 14 bases left between them. This CDR3 has 15 amino acids. CDR3 bases: TGTGCCTCAAAGACGGGTAGCTCCTATAATTCACCCCTCCACTTT. Amino acids: CASKTGSSYNSPLHF.

The J gene is TRBJ2-5, the V gene TRBV5-6; 11 bases map to TRBD2. CDR3 length equals 17 residues. Trimming took 1 base from V and 4 from J; bases not matched to a gene: 9. Germline V gene data show CDR1 as SGHDT and CDR2 as YYEEEE. The CDR3 nucleotides are TGTGCCAGCAGCTTGCGACTAGCGGGAATGGGCCGAGAGACCCAGTACTTC. It encodes CASSLRLAGMGRETQYF.

Many counts were recorded for this clonotype. The rearrangement uses TRBV28 and TRBJ2-3; D uncertain. CDR1 MDHEN and CDR2 SYDVKM come from the germline V gene. The V and J ends lost 7 bases and 3 bases respectively, with 17 bases between them. The CDR3 contains 15 residues. The CDR3 here is CASTQRQWATDTQYF. The CDR3 bases are TGTGCCAGCACCCAACGGCAATGGGCAACAGATACGCAGTATTTT.

The chain has TRBV18 and TRBJ2-5; possibly TRBD1 for D (5 bases). V was shortened by 6 bases and J by 0 bases, with 23 bases between the two germline ends. The CDR3 length is 18 residues. Germline CDR1 and CDR2: KGHSH and LQKENI. DNA for the CDR3: TGTGCCAGCTCCCTTACTCTTAGTCGACAGCGTTACCAAGAGACCCAGTACTTC. This translates into CASSLTLSRQRYQETQYF.

The chain employs TRBV11-2 and TRBJ2-7; no reliable D call. Per germline, CDR1 SGHAT and CDR2 FQNNGV. V lost 4 bases and J lost 2, with 9 bases in between. The length of the CDR3 is 13 residues. CDR3 sequence reads: CASSSIITYEQYF. The CDR3 DNA reads as TGTGCCAGCAGCTCTATCATTACCTACGAGCAGTACTTC.

CDR3 residues: CASSLREYQPQHF. CDR3 nucleotides: TGTGCCAGCTCACTTAGAGAGTATCAGCCCCAGCATTTT. This chain joins TRBV18 and TRBJ1-5; D gene unclear. Germline V lookup: CDR1 KGHSH, CDR2 LQKENI. V lost 4 bases, J lost 5 bases, and 9 bases lay in between. The CDR3 has 13 amino acids.

V is TRBV10-3 and J is TRBJ2-3, with TRBD1 identical over 7 bases. CDR1 ENHRY and CDR2 SYGVKD come from the germline V gene. V dropped 8 bases and J dropped 0; count of bases not matched to a gene: 5. The CDR3 spans 14 residues. DNA of the CDR3: TGTGCCATCGGGGACAGAACTAGCACAGATACGCAGTATTTT. Its protein is CAIGDRTSTDTQYF.

The J gene is TRBJ2-3, the V gene TRBV11-2, with TRBD2 matching over 13 bases. Unmatched junction bases numbered 5, after V lost 0 bases and J lost 2 bases. Germline V CDR1 and CDR2: SGHAT, FQNNGV. This CDR3 contains 18 residues. This CDR3 is CASSLDRLAGGFTDTQYF. In DNA, the CDR3 is TGTGCCAGCAGCTTAGATCGACTAGCGGGAGGTTTCACAGATACGCAGTATTTT.

This clonotype has a handful of counts. The chain recombines TRBV6-2 or TRBV6-3 with TRBJ2-6, with D possibly matching TRBD2 (5 bases). The V gene lost 5 bases and the J gene lost 0 bases, with 11 bases spanning the gap. Per the germline V gene, CDR1 is MNHEY and CDR2 is SVGEGT. This CDR3 contains 16 residues. The CDR3 bases are TGTGCCAGCAGTCCCTATGGGAGCTCTGGGGCCAACGTCCTGACTTTC. It specifies CASSPYGSSGANVLTF.